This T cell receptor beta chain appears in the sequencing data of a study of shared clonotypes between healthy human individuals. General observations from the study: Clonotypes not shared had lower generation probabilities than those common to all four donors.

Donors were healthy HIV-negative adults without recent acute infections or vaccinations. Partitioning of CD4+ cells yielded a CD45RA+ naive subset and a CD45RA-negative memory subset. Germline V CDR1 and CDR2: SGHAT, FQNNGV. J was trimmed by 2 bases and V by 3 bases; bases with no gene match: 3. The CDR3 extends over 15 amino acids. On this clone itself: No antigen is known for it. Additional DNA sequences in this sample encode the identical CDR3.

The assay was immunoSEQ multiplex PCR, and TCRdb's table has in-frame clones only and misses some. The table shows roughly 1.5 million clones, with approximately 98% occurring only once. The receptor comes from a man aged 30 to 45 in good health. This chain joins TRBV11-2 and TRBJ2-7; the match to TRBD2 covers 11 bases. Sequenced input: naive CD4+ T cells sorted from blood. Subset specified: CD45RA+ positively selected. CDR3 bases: TGTGCCAGCAGCTTCGGGACTAGCGGTACCTACGAGCAGTACTTC. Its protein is CASSFGTSGTYEQYF.